A selection of T cell receptor beta chains follows, all from one sample in a study of blood T cell repertoires in COVID-19. Assay: immunoSEQ multiplex PCR; the TCRdb copy retains only in-frame clones and omits some. The sample lists under 450,000 clones; 70% to 85% were seen once. Material: peripheral blood. The source is a human donor with acute or convalescent COVID-19. The donor label of this sample is uncertain. Each CDR3 is given without its conserved first and last residue. Fields, in order: J gene, V gene, D gene, CDR3 protein. D genes are given only for firm matches.

TRBJ2-7	TRBV30	TRBD1	AWSVGNRGKEQY
TRBJ2-3	TRBV30	NA	AWGGGVWDTQY
TRBJ1-2	TRBV19	NA	ASSTGWNGYT
TRBJ2-2	TRBV5-1	TRBD2	ASSLVLAGTGELF
TRBJ2-1	TRBV19	TRBD2	ASRGTSGPSYNEQF
TRBJ2-2	TRBV29-1	NA	SVARPYTGELF
TRBJ1-1	TRBV18	NA	ASSPPIRNTEAF
TRBJ2-7	TRBV7-9	TRBD2	ASSWGLAGGGGQY
TRBJ2-1	TRBV7-6	TRBD2	ASSLGASGSGEQF
TRBJ2-7	TRBV19	TRBD1	ASSRGQGSYEQY
TRBJ1-4	TRBV7-2	TRBD1	ASSLDDRGLLNEKLF
TRBJ2-5	TRBV7-7	NA	ASSLNRVDETQY
TRBJ2-2	TRBV7-7	TRBD2	ASSLAGAGELF